This T cell receptor (beta chain) was sequenced in a study of read filtering for tumor transcriptome and immune sequencing. Study overall: Among patients, some 17 were male and some 15 female, aged roughly 45 to 80 (mean around 61).

General observations from the study: In IR-seq, single-read clonotypes were roughly 80% of clonotypes but around 3.2% of reads. The CD138-negative fraction was mixed bone marrow immune cells, not pure T cells.

At the time of active disease, bone marrow was collected from every patient. For this clonotype: Its antigen is currently unknown. As the CDR3 is not closed by the conserved phenylalanine or tryptophan, this likely results from a read error.

This library used roughly 400 ng RNA and molecular barcoded adaptors spanning alpha/delta and beta/gamma chains. TCRdb fed the reads into MiXCR, producing one record per CDR3 protein. The sample yields about 39,000 distinct CDR3 sequences, roughly an eighth seen once. This CDR3 has 15 amino acids. This clonotype was sampled from a donor over 35 with multiple myeloma. The chain couples TRBV12-3 or TRBV12-4 to TRBJ1-1; no firm D call. The sequencing sample was made of a population of CD138-negative cells sorted from bone marrow. In nucleotides, the CDR3 is TGTGCCAGCAGTTTAGGAGCCGGCTGGAACGCTGAAGCTTTCTCT. Translation: CASSLGAGWNAEAFS.